Below, 29 T cell receptor beta chains from the same sample are listed, as sequenced in a study of blood T cell repertoires in COVID-19. Profiled with immunoSEQ multiplex PCR; TCRdb holds only in-frame clones, not every one. The data show some 260,000 clones, 65% to 80% seen once. Input material: peripheral blood. These receptors all stem from a woman aged 40 to 50 with active or convalescent COVID-19.

In regard to this clone: This sample also contains other DNA sequences that code for the same CDR3. The CDR3 sequence is CASSSGNTEAFF. CDR3 nucleotide sequence: TGCGCCAGCAGCTCGGGGAACACTGAAGCTTTCTTT. The chain recombines TRBV5-1 with TRBJ1-1; no clear D. CDR3 length equals 12 residues. CDR1 is SGHRS and CDR2 is YFSETQ in the germline V gene. Trimming took off 3 bases at V and 1 base at J, with 4 bases between the two ends.

This clone was seen only a few times. The chain's CDR3 is CASSPRQGAGGTEAFF. The CDR3 nucleotides are TGTGCCAGTAGTCCCCGGCAGGGGGCTGGCGGCACTGAAGCTTTCTTT. The J gene is TRBJ1-1, the V gene TRBV19, with TRBD1 matching over 8 bases. This CDR3 contains 16 residues. Germline V gives CDR1 LNHDA, CDR2 SQIVND (reference sequence). Trimming removed 5 bases from V and 4 bases from J; junction bases left unmatched: 12. The whole variable domain, filled in from reference TRBV19 and TRBJ1-1, reads DGGITQSPKYLFRKEGQNVTLSCEQNLNHDAMYWYRQDPGQGLRLIYYSQIVNDFQKGDIAEGYSVSREKKESFPLTVTSAQKNPTAFYLCASSPRQGAGGTEAFFGQGTRLTVV.

This clone was observed a single time. J is TRBJ1-1 and V is TRBV28; D is undetermined. V gave up 1 base and J gave up 10 bases, with 10 bases separating them. The CDR3 has 12 residues. CDR1 MDHEN and CDR2 SYDVKM come from the germline V gene. CDR3 amino acids: CASSLSQAPAFF. As DNA, the CDR3 is TGTGCCAGCAGTTTATCCCAGGCTCCAGCTTTCTTT.

The chain joins TRBV5-6 to TRBJ2-1, with TRBD1 matching over 8 bases. The CDR3 extends over 15 amino acids. CDR1 and CDR2 from the germline V gene are SGHDT and YYEEEE. The J segment lost 5 bases and the V segment lost 4 bases, leaving 8 bases of the junction unmatched. In DNA form, the CDR3 reads TGTGCCAGCAGCCGCCGGACAGGGTATCACAATGAGCAGTTCTTC. Protein sequence: CASSRRTGYHNEQFF.

J is TRBJ2-6 and V is TRBV15; tentatively, D is TRBD2 (5 bases). Germline CDR1 reads LNHNV; CDR2 reads YYDKDF (reference sequence). With 6 bases removed from V and 4 bases from J, the gap between germline ends came to 28 bases. This CDR3 region has 20 residues. The CDR3 here is CATSPTIFGEQYMGANVLTF. For the CDR3, the DNA is TGTGCCACCAGTCCGACAATATTCGGGGAGCAGTATATGGGGGCCAACGTCCTGACTTTC.

This clone occurred a few times. CDR3 DNA: TGTGCCATCAGTGGAACAGTCACTTCCTCTGGAAACACCATATATTTT. Translated: CAISGTVTSSGNTIYF. This chain links TRBV10-3 with TRBJ1-3; D remains ambiguous. Germline V gene lookup returns CDR1 ENHRY and CDR2 SYGVKD. Trimming removed 4 bases at V and 0 bases at J, with 13 bases between. This CDR3 contains 16 residues.

This clone was detected a few times. The V gene is TRBV6-1, the J gene TRBJ2-5, with D possibly TRBD2 on 7 matching bases. CDR3 length: 16 residues. Trimming took 2 bases from V and 4 from J, leaving 17 bases between them. Germline CDR1 is MNHNS and CDR2 is SASEGT. The CDR3 bases are TGTGCCAGCAGTGAAATCAACCGGGGGGCGGGAGAGACCCAGTACTTC. Its translation is CASSEINRGAGETQYF.

The genes are TRBV7-9 and TRBJ2-7; TRBD1 is a possible D gene (6 bases). V was trimmed by 7 bases and J by 3 bases, leaving 13 bases between them. Germline assignment: CDR1 SEHNR and CDR2 FQNEAQ (reference sequence). The CDR3 runs 13 residues. CDR3 amino acids: CASTTQGYYEQYV. DNA for the CDR3: TGTGCCAGCACAACCCAGGGGTACTACGAGCAGTACGTC.

The table lists this clone with a few counts. V usage is TRBV5-1 and J usage is TRBJ2-7, with D possibly matching TRBD2 (5 bases). V gave up 0 bases and J gave up 7 bases, with 14 bases separating them. The CDR3 is made up of 14 amino acids. CDR1 and CDR2 from the germline V gene are SGHRS and YFSETQ. CDR3: CASSLELKPGEQYF. In DNA form, the CDR3 reads TGCGCCAGCAGCTTGGAGTTGAAGCCGGGGGAGCAGTACTTC.

The rearrangement uses TRBV12-3 or TRBV12-4 and TRBJ1-2, with D perhaps TRBD1 (5 bases). The CDR3 extends over 13 amino acids. With 7 bases removed from V and 2 bases from J, the gap between germline ends came to 11 bases. CDR3 sequence (DNA): TGTGCCAGCATCCCTCAGGGAAACTATGGCTACACCTTC. It codes for CASIPQGNYGYTF.

There are a few counts of this clone. The chain is built from TRBV7-6 and TRBJ1-4; D gene ambiguous. V lost 4 bases, J lost 3 bases, and 12 bases lay in between. Germline lookup yields CDR1 SGHVS and CDR2 FNYEAQ. The length of the CDR3 is 15 residues. The CDR3 region is CASSSQTSPNEKLFF. The CDR3 DNA reads as TGTGCCAGCAGCTCACAAACATCGCCTAATGAAAAACTGTTTTTT.

The chain couples TRBV15 to TRBJ2-5; tentative D call: TRBD1 (5 bases). V lost 2 bases and J 2 bases, leaving 12 bases between the germline ends. The CDR3 runs to 15 residues. Germline CDR1 reads LNHNV; CDR2 reads YYDKDF (reference sequence). CDR3 amino acids: CATSRNLDRQETQYF. As DNA, the CDR3 is TGTGCCACCAGCAGAAACCTAGACAGACAAGAGACCCAGTACTTC.

CDR3 in DNA: TGTGCCAGCACTCCAGCCGGGGTTTCACTTCCTGGGCAGTACTTC. It is translated as CASTPAGVSLPGQYF. J is TRBJ2-7 and V is TRBV28; D possibly corresponds to TRBD2 (5 bases). CDR3 length: 15 residues. Trimming removed 7 bases at V and 9 bases at J, with 25 bases between. Germline CDR1 MDHEN, CDR2 SYDVKM.

This clone was observed a single time. The rearrangement joins TRBV6-1 to TRBJ1-5; weak D call: TRBD1 (5 bases). Germline CDR1 and CDR2: MNHNS and SASEGT. The CDR3 is made up of 13 amino acids. V was shortened by 0 bases and J by 10 bases, with 10 bases between the two germline ends. CDR3 bases: TGTGCCAGCAGTGAAGCTGCGGGGCTTCCCCAGCATTTT. It codes for CASSEAAGLPQHF.

This clone was seen more than once but under ten times. The chain carries TRBV4-1 and TRBJ1-5; no clear D gene. V lost 0 bases to trimming and J lost 9 bases, with 9 bases between them. The CDR3 sequence is 13 residues long. Germline V gene lookup returns CDR1 MGHRA and CDR2 YSYEKL. For the CDR3, the DNA is TGCGCCAGCAGCCAAGATTACGGGGTGCCCCAGCATTTT. Residues: CASSQDYGVPQHF.

This chain's CDR3 is CAWRGGTGENQPQHF. The CDR3 DNA sequence: TGTGCCTGGAGGGGGGGGACAGGGGAGAATCAGCCCCAGCATTTT. The chain combines TRBV30 with TRBJ1-5; 10 bases are a match to TRBD1. CDR1 is GTSNPN and CDR2 is SVGIG in the germline V gene (reference sequence). J lost 4 bases, V lost 3 bases, and 6 bases had no gene match. The CDR3 is 15 amino acids.

This clone was detected only a few times. This sequence joins TRBV20-1 and TRBJ1-6; possible D gene TRBD1, 5 bases. Germline V gene data show CDR1 as DFQATT and CDR2 as SNEGSKA (reference sequence). V was pared by 3 bases and J by 3 bases, with 12 bases between. The CDR3 is 15 amino acids. CDR3 nucleotides: TGCAGTGCTAGTCCGGGGGGGGTCTATAATTCACCCCTCCACTTT. Translation: CSASPGGVYNSPLHF.

The rearrangement joins TRBV5-5 to TRBJ1-1; no reliable D call. Germline CDR1 SGHKS, CDR2 YYEKEE (reference sequence). The CDR3 extends over 14 amino acids. Trimming removed 4 bases at V and 3 bases at J, with 13 bases between. CDR3 loop: CASSLGVGYTEAFF. The CDR3 region has the DNA TGTGCCAGCAGCCTTGGAGTCGGGTACACTGAAGCTTTCTTT.

CDR3 residues: CASSVGGHGELFF. The CDR3 coding sequence is TGTGCCAGCAGCGTAGGGGGACACGGGGAGCTGTTTTTT. The V call is TRBV9, the J call TRBJ2-2, with D perhaps TRBD1 (6 bases). CDR3 length equals 13 residues. Germline assignment: CDR1 SGDLS and CDR2 YYNGEE. Trimming removed 0 bases from V and 7 bases from J, with 7 bases in between.

This clone showed up just a few times. This sequence joins TRBV6-1 and TRBJ2-7, with 13 positions matching TRBD2. This CDR3 has 16 amino acids. J lost 4 bases, V lost 0 bases, and 3 bases had no gene match. Germline CDR1 and CDR2: MNHNS and SASEGT. CDR3 sequence: CASSEAAGLAGYEQYF. The CDR3 DNA follows: TGTGCCAGCAGTGAAGCGGCGGGACTAGCGGGGTACGAGCAGTACTTC.

This sequence joins TRBV9 and TRBJ2-2; 7 nucleotides align to TRBD1. Germline V CDR1 and CDR2: SGDLS, YYNGEE. This CDR3 is 16 amino acids long. The junction had 8 bases not matched to a gene; V was cut back by 4 bases and J by 2 bases. The CDR3, as DNA: TGTGCCAGCAGCATCCGGGACAGAGATAACACCGGGGAGCTGTTTTTT. Protein sequence: CASSIRDRDNTGELFF.

This clone has just a few counts. The V and J genes are TRBV5-6 and TRBJ1-2; 8 nucleotides line up with TRBD1. The V gene end was trimmed by 3 bases and the J gene end by 3 bases; junction bases not matched to a gene: 4. CDR1 and CDR2 from the germline V gene are SGHDT and YYEEEE. This CDR3 comprises 14 residues. The CDR3 nucleotides read TGTGCCAGCAGCTACCCGGGACAGGACTATGGCTACACCTTC. This gives the protein CASSYPGQDYGYTF. The whole variable domain, remainder taken from reference TRBV5-6 and TRBJ1-2, is DAGVTQSPTHLIKTRGQQVTLRCSPKSGHDTVSWYQQALGQGPQFIFQYYEEEERQRGNFPDRFSGHQFPNYSSELNVNALLLGDSALYLCASSYPGQDYGYTFGSGTRLTVV.

The chain recombines TRBV4-1 with TRBJ1-3, with D unresolved. The CDR3 is made up of 16 amino acids. Germline V gene data show CDR1 as MGHRA and CDR2 as YSYEKL. V was pared by 4 bases and J by 0 bases, with 13 bases between. The CDR3 nucleotides read TGCGCCAGCAGCCCGACAAGGGAGTACTCTGGAAACACCATATATTTT. Amino acids: CASSPTREYSGNTIYF.

This chain uses TRBV28 with TRBJ2-1, with 7 bases matching TRBD1. CDR3 length: 15 residues. V trimming: 5 bases; J trimming: 1 base; junction bases outside the gene matches: 5. CDR1 and CDR2 from the germline V gene are MDHEN and SYDVKM. CDR3 sequence (DNA): TGTGCCAGCAGTATTCCAGGGGGTTCCTACAATGAGCAGTTCTTC. The encoded protein is CASSIPGGSYNEQFF.

On this clone itself: Other DNA sequences of this sample code for an identical CDR3. The chain employs TRBV2 and TRBJ1-2; D perhaps matches TRBD1 (6 bases). Trimming removed 3 bases at V and 5 bases at J, with 7 bases between. Per germline, CDR1 SNHLY and CDR2 FYNNEI. The CDR3 is made up of 12 amino acids. In nucleotides, the CDR3 is TGTGCCAGCAGTGACAGGGGATATGGCTACACCTTC. As protein: CASSDRGYGYTF.

The chain is built from TRBV7-9 and TRBJ1-6; maybe TRBD1 (6 bases). This CDR3 region has 15 residues. CDR1 is SEHNR, CDR2 FQNEAQ, per germline (reference sequence). V was trimmed by 1 base and J by 7 bases, leaving 11 bases between them. In DNA, the CDR3 is TGTGCCAGCAGCTTAGACACAGGGCGGAATTCACCCCTCCACTTT. Translating it yields CASSLDTGRNSPLHF.

The rearrangement joins TRBV27 to TRBJ2-7; 8 positions agree with TRBD1. Germline V gene sequence: CDR1 MNHEY, CDR2 SMNVEV (reference sequence). V lost 5 bases, J lost 7 bases, and 10 bases stayed unmatched. The CDR3 consists of 14 residues. The CDR3 region has the DNA TGTGCCAGCAGTCTGACAGGGGCGCAAGTGGAGCAGTACTTC. As protein: CASSLTGAQVEQYF.

The V gene is TRBV7-8, the J gene TRBJ2-3, with D perhaps matching TRBD2 (5 bases). The length of the CDR3 is 12 residues. V was cut by 5 bases and J by 6 bases, with 9 bases left in between. Germline V gene sequence: CDR1 SGHVS, CDR2 FQNEAQ. CDR3 sequence reads: CASSTEGDTQYF. DNA for the CDR3: TGTGCCAGCAGCACTGAGGGTGATACGCAGTATTTT.

This clone turned up a few times. The chain uses TRBV4-1 and TRBJ2-2; TRBD1 aligns across 9 bases. CDR1 and CDR2 from the germline V gene are MGHRA and YSYEKL. This CDR3 contains 14 residues. Trimming at V came to 8 bases and at J to 2 bases, leaving 3 bases not matched to a gene. CDR3 protein: CASRDRANTGELFF. In DNA, the CDR3 is TGCGCCAGCCGGGACAGGGCAAACACCGGGGAGCTGTTTTTT.